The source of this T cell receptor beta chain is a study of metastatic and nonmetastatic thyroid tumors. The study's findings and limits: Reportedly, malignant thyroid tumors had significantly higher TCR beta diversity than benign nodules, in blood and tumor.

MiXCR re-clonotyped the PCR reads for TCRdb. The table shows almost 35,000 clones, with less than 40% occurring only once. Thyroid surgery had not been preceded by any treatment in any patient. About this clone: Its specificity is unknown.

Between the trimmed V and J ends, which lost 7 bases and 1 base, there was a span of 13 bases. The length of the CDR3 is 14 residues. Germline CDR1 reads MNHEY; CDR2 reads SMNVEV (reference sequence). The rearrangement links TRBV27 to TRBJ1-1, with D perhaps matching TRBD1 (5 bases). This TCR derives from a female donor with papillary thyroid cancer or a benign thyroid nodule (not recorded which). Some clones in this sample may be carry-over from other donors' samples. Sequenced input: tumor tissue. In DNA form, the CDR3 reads TGTGCCAGCACCGACAGATTTTCGAACACTGAAGCTTTCTTT. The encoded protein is CASTDRFSNTEAFF.